This is a list of T cell receptor beta chains from one sample in a study of Graves' ophthalmopathy and Graves' hyperthyroidism. TCRdb ran MiXCR on the multiplex PCR reads and lists one entry per CDR3 protein. The sample consists of a few hundred thousand distinct CDR3 sequences, about 15% of them appearing once. Material for sequencing was peripheral blood. These receptors were taken from an adult woman with stable Graves' hyperthyroidism. Both conserved end residues are trimmed from each CDR3. Fields, in order: V gene, J gene, CDR3 protein.

v_gene: TRBV27
j_gene: TRBJ2-7
CDR3aa: ASSPTGSIAYEQY

v_gene: TRBV27
j_gene: TRBJ1-1
CDR3aa: ASSLQGGRDTEAF

v_gene: TRBV7-9
j_gene: TRBJ2-7
CDR3aa: ASQGATYEQY

v_gene: TRBV7-9
j_gene: TRBJ2-5
CDR3aa: ASSLEWHGETQY

v_gene: TRBV6-1
j_gene: TRBJ2-7
CDR3aa: ASSEGVWAGTYEQY

v_gene: TRBV7-8
j_gene: TRBJ2-7
CDR3aa: ASSFRGEQY

v_gene: TRBV20-1
j_gene: TRBJ2-5
CDR3aa: SAAGTITYETQY

v_gene: TRBV4-3
j_gene: TRBJ2-4
CDR3aa: ASSQDWSGGENIQY

v_gene: TRBV6-2/TRBV6-3
j_gene: TRBJ2-7
CDR3aa: ASSLPGNSYEQY

v_gene: TRBV7-8
j_gene: TRBJ1-1
CDR3aa: ASRQGATAF

v_gene: TRBV14
j_gene: TRBJ2-7
CDR3aa: ASSQGPTGSYEQY

v_gene: TRBV12-3/TRBV12-4
j_gene: TRBJ1-2
CDR3aa: ASSPEGWGGYT

v_gene: TRBV7-9
j_gene: TRBJ2-7
CDR3aa: ASSLDLRGQTYEQY

v_gene: TRBV28
j_gene: TRBJ1-1
CDR3aa: ASSLAGMTAF

v_gene: TRBV4-3
j_gene: TRBJ2-5
CDR3aa: ASSQDRVTQY

v_gene: TRBV7-2
j_gene: TRBJ2-5
CDR3aa: ASSPGVKETQY

v_gene: TRBV11-1
j_gene: TRBJ1-1
CDR3aa: ASSQTMRVAEAF

v_gene: TRBV7-8
j_gene: TRBJ2-3
CDR3aa: ASSWRPSDTQY

v_gene: TRBV6-2/TRBV6-3
j_gene: TRBJ2-5
CDR3aa: ASSYSNGGKSGSETQY

v_gene: TRBV6-2/TRBV6-3
j_gene: TRBJ1-1
CDR3aa: ASSYQGSSAF

v_gene: TRBV14
j_gene: TRBJ2-7
CDR3aa: ASSQVQGPGEQY

v_gene: TRBV20-1
j_gene: TRBJ1-3
CDR3aa: SARDSRGAGYSGNTIY

v_gene: TRBV6-2/TRBV6-3
j_gene: TRBJ1-2
CDR3aa: ASSSGQGLGYT

v_gene: TRBV19
j_gene: TRBJ2-6
CDR3aa: ASSISGASGANVLT

v_gene: TRBV19
j_gene: TRBJ2-5
CDR3aa: ASSILTSGSKTQY

v_gene: TRBV13
j_gene: TRBJ1-2
CDR3aa: ASSTGGADYGYT

v_gene: TRBV20-1
j_gene: TRBJ2-7
CDR3aa: SARSGRDYYEQY

v_gene: TRBV7-3
j_gene: TRBJ2-2
CDR3aa: ASSLTGGTGELF

v_gene: TRBV7-2
j_gene: TRBJ1-1
CDR3aa: ASSPTGFMNTEAF

v_gene: TRBV11-2
j_gene: TRBJ2-7
CDR3aa: ASSSGGLREQY

v_gene: TRBV28
j_gene: TRBJ2-7
CDR3aa: ASSHGPRYEQY

v_gene: TRBV6-1
j_gene: TRBJ1-2
CDR3aa: ASEGILYGYT

v_gene: TRBV28
j_gene: TRBJ1-5
CDR3aa: ASSFPGTEYSNQPQH

v_gene: TRBV7-9
j_gene: TRBJ2-7
CDR3aa: ASSPEPGGYEQY

v_gene: TRBV19
j_gene: TRBJ1-1
CDR3aa: ASSMDRGPEAF

v_gene: TRBV24-1
j_gene: TRBJ2-7
CDR3aa: ATSGTESSYEQY

v_gene: TRBV12-3/TRBV12-4
j_gene: TRBJ1-6
CDR3aa: ASSFPAGRGSPLH